These T cell receptor beta chains were read from a single sample in a study of blood T cell repertoires in COVID-19. The method was immunoSEQ multiplex PCR; TCRdb's version includes in-frame clones alone and lacks a portion of them. The sample contains tens of thousands of clones, roughly 70% of which appear only once. The source material was peripheral blood. The receptors derive from a man aged 65 to 85 with COVID-19, enrolled during active disease. Each CDR3 is given with its conserved first and last residue.

cdr3_length: 12; v_call: TRBV4-2; j_call: TRBJ1-4; cdr3_aa: CACGVFHEKLFF
cdr3_length: 16; v_call: TRBV28; j_call: TRBJ2-5; cdr3_aa: CASSLTGTGDQETQYF
cdr3_length: 14; v_call: TRBV27; j_call: TRBJ2-7; cdr3_aa: CASSTGGDLYEQYF
cdr3_length: 15; v_call: TRBV27; j_call: TRBJ2-7; cdr3_aa: CASSGPGQNSYEQYF
cdr3_length: 14; v_call: TRBV29-1; j_call: TRBJ2-7; cdr3_aa: CSVVGGTSMYEQYF
cdr3_length: 15; v_call: TRBV4-3; j_call: TRBJ1-5; cdr3_aa: CASSQDISSNQPQHF
cdr3_length: 16; v_call: TRBV5-1; j_call: TRBJ2-7; cdr3_aa: CASSYLGTELSYEQYF
cdr3_length: 15; v_call: TRBV5-1; j_call: TRBJ2-2; cdr3_aa: CASSTDRANTGELFF
cdr3_length: 13; v_call: TRBV27; j_call: TRBJ1-6; cdr3_aa: CAISTGGDSPLHF
cdr3_length: 15; v_call: TRBV5-1; j_call: TRBJ2-3; cdr3_aa: CASSPGQGSADTQYF
cdr3_length: 15; v_call: TRBV9; j_call: TRBJ1-6; cdr3_aa: CASSVGGDYNSPLHF
cdr3_length: 13; v_call: TRBV30; j_call: TRBJ2-7; cdr3_aa: CAWRRTGGYEQYF
cdr3_length: 16; v_call: TRBV15; j_call: TRBJ2-1; cdr3_aa: CATSRTGGYSYNEQFF
cdr3_length: 18; v_call: TRBV4-2; j_call: TRBJ2-2; cdr3_aa: CASSQETSGSPPAGELFF
cdr3_length: 15; v_call: TRBV4-2; j_call: TRBJ2-7; cdr3_aa: CASSHATLASYEQYF
cdr3_length: 13; v_call: TRBV10-3; j_call: TRBJ1-5; cdr3_aa: CAISTGVDQPQHF
cdr3_length: 17; v_call: TRBV28; j_call: TRBJ1-3; cdr3_aa: CASIDPGRGISGNTIYF
cdr3_length: 17; v_call: TRBV27; j_call: TRBJ2-7; cdr3_aa: CASSSPRGGSSSHEQYF
cdr3_length: 16; v_call: TRBV5-1; j_call: TRBJ2-7; cdr3_aa: CASSVGSDRVTYEQYF
cdr3_length: 13; v_call: TRBV3-1/TRBV3-2; j_call: TRBJ1-3; cdr3_aa: CASSQGTGNTIYF
cdr3_length: 15; v_call: TRBV14; j_call: TRBJ2-5; cdr3_aa: CASSRQTSGRETQYF
cdr3_length: 14; v_call: TRBV6-5; j_call: TRBJ2-3; cdr3_aa: CASSLRTSTDTQYF
cdr3_length: 16; v_call: TRBV6-2/TRBV6-3; j_call: TRBJ1-1; cdr3_aa: CASSPGQGRFRTEAFF
cdr3_length: 15; v_call: TRBV4-3; j_call: TRBJ2-1; cdr3_aa: CARNQRESSYNEQFF
cdr3_length: 15; v_call: TRBV3-1/TRBV3-2; j_call: TRBJ1-6; cdr3_aa: CASSQGGGTSSPLHF
cdr3_length: 13; v_call: TRBV7-2; j_call: TRBJ2-7; cdr3_aa: CASSPRLRYEQYF
cdr3_length: 13; v_call: TRBV5-5; j_call: TRBJ2-1; cdr3_aa: CASSLAGFNEQFF
cdr3_length: 13; v_call: TRBV20-1; j_call: TRBJ2-7; cdr3_aa: CSASLDRSYEQYF
cdr3_length: 19; v_call: TRBV18; j_call: TRBJ1-3; cdr3_aa: CASSPFAGTGTEIGNTIYF